Listed below are T cell receptor beta chains from one sample, sequenced in a study of T cells in Graves' hyperthyroidism and ophthalmopathy. TCRdb processed the multiplex PCR reads anew with MiXCR; each CDR3 protein has one entry. The sample yields roughly 840,000 distinct CDR3 sequences, over 35% seen once. The specimen sequenced was blood. The receptor set was obtained from a man younger than 35 with Graves' hyperthyroidism. The CDR3 runs from the conserved cysteine through the conserved F or W. The D gene is left open where the match is weak. Only part of the rows carry a size: once, few, many, or a class if the clone is expanded.

v_gene	abundance	j_gene	d_gene	CDR3nt	CDR3aa
TRBV7-2	.	TRBJ1-3	.	TGTGCCAGCAGCTTAAGTTACAAGGCGGGAGGAAACACCATATATTTT	CASSLSYKAGGNTIYF
TRBV7-2	.	TRBJ2-5	.	TGTGCCAGCAGCTCCCCCCCGGCAGGGCGGCAAGAGACCCAGTACTTC	CASSSPPAGRQETQYF
TRBV3-1	.	TRBJ2-5	TRBD2	TGTGCCAGCAGTTACCGCGTAGCGGGACATCGAGAGACCCAGTACTTC	CASSYRVAGHRETQYF
TRBV4-2	.	TRBJ1-6	.	TGTGCCAGCAGCCAGGTAGGCGTGACAGCGAATTCACCCCTCCACTTT	CASSQVGVTANSPLHF
TRBV4-1	few	TRBJ2-7	.	TGCGCCAGCAGCCAACCACCCCAGGGCAGCTACGAGCAGTACTTC	CASSQPPQGSYEQYF
TRBV7-9	many	TRBJ2-5	.	TGTGCCAGCAGCTTTTTCGCGGGGGCCAAAGAGACCCAGTACTTC	CASSFFAGAKETQYF
TRBV2	many	TRBJ1-2	.	TGTGCCAGCAGTGAGGGTTCCTATGGCTACACCTTC	CASSEGSYGYTF
TRBV7-2	many	TRBJ2-7	.	TGTGCCAGCAGCTCCGGGATTCCCTACGAGCAGTACTTC	CASSSGIPYEQYF
TRBV2	.	TRBJ1-6	.	TGTGCCAGCAGTGAATTGACAGGCCCTTCGAATTCACCCCTCCACTTT	CASSELTGPSNSPLHF
TRBV9	few	TRBJ2-7	TRBD2	TGTGCCAGCAGCCAAGGAGGAGCGGGAGTTTACGAGCAGTACTTC	CASSQGGAGVYEQYF
TRBV9	.	TRBJ1-1	.	TGTGCCAGCGGAGGGGTTCTGAACACTGAAGCTTTCTTT	CASGGVLNTEAFF
TRBV29-1	few	TRBJ1-1	.	TGCAGCGGGCTGGAATTAAACACTGAAGCTTTCTTT	CSGLELNTEAFF
TRBV29-1	many	TRBJ1-2	TRBD1	TGCAGCGTTGAGGGACAGACCCGATTAGGCTATGGCTACACCTTC	CSVEGQTRLGYGYTF
TRBV5-1	few	TRBJ1-6	TRBD1	TGCGCCAGCAGCCCCAGGGGGGGGTATAATTCACCCCTCCACTTT	CASSPRGGYNSPLHF
TRBV12-3/TRBV12-4	many	TRBJ1-1	.	TGTGCCAGCAGCCCCCAGATGCGAACTGAAGCTTTCTTT	CASSPQMRTEAFF
TRBV11-2	few	TRBJ2-2	.	TGTGCCAGCCCCCCCGGGCCTAACACCGGGGAGCTGTTTTTT	CASPPGPNTGELFF
TRBV12-5	.	TRBJ2-7	TRBD1	TGTGCCAGCAGTTTTGAAGGGACAGCCAAGGGGGACGAGCAGTACTTC	CASSFEGTAKGDEQYF
TRBV11-2	.	TRBJ2-5	TRBD1	TGTGCCAGCAGCCATCTGACAGGGGGCTGGGGGGAGACCCAGTACTTC	CASSHLTGGWGETQYF
TRBV15	few	TRBJ2-2	TRBD1	TGTGCCACCAGCAGCGTGACAGGGGTCAACACCGGGGAGCTGTTTTTT	CATSSVTGVNTGELFF
TRBV6-1	few	TRBJ1-1	TRBD1	TGTGCCAGCAGGACGACAGGGGTGCACACTGAAGCTTTCTTT	CASRTTGVHTEAFF
TRBV11-2	many	TRBJ2-7	.	TGTGCCAGCAGCTTAGATAAGCAGTACTTC	CASSLDKQYF
TRBV2	.	TRBJ2-7	.	TGTGCCAGCTCACAGGGTCATACCTACGAGCAGTACTTC	CASSQGHTYEQYF
TRBV5-6	.	TRBJ2-7	TRBD1	TGTGCCAGCAGCCAGGGACAGGGGATCCACGAGCAGTACTTC	CASSQGQGIHEQYF
TRBV6-5	many	TRBJ2-5	.	TGTGCCAGCAGCACACAGGGCGGAGAGACCCAGTACTTC	CASSTQGGETQYF
TRBV11-1	.	TRBJ2-7	TRBD1	TGTGCCAGCGACGGGACAGGGTCGTACGAGCAGTACTTC	CASDGTGSYEQYF
TRBV29-1	.	TRBJ2-7	.	TGCAGCGTGGCAAAGGGACAGCGGGAAGAGACCTACGAGCAGTACTTC	CSVAKGQREETYEQYF
TRBV7-6	few	TRBJ1-6	TRBD1	TGTGCCAGCAGTTTATCCGGGACAGGGGTTTCGTCACCCCTCCACTTT	CASSLSGTGVSSPLHF
TRBV7-2	many	TRBJ2-7	TRBD1	TGTGCCAGCAGCTGGGTCAGGGGGGAGCAGTACTTC	CASSWVRGEQYF
TRBV19	many	TRBJ1-1	TRBD1	TGTGCCAGTAGTCCGGACAGGGTCAACACTGAAGCTTTCTTT	CASSPDRVNTEAFF
TRBV7-9	many	TRBJ2-7	TRBD1	TGTGCCAGCAGCCCGACAGGGAACGAGCAGTACTTC	CASSPTGNEQYF
TRBV7-9	.	TRBJ2-7	TRBD1	TGTGCCAGCAGCGAGGACGGACAGGGCTACGAGCAGTACTTC	CASSEDGQGYEQYF
TRBV6-5	.	TRBJ1-1	.	TGTGCAGGCACCTCCGGGGTTACTGAAGCTTTCTTT	CAGTSGVTEAFF
TRBV29-1	many	TRBJ2-7	TRBD1	TGCAGCGTTCTCGGACAGGGCTCCTACGAGCAGTACTTC	CSVLGQGSYEQYF
TRBV15	many	TRBJ2-6	.	TGTGCCACCAGCAGACACCGGGGTTCTGGGGCCAACGTCCTGACTTTC	CATSRHRGSGANVLTF
TRBV25-1	.	TRBJ2-5	TRBD1	TGTGCCAGCAGTTCCTCTCTCAGGGGGCCAGAGACCCAGTACTTC	CASSSSLRGPETQYF
TRBV4-3	.	TRBJ1-2	.	TGCGCCAGCAGCCAGAGGGAAGACTATGGCTACACCTTC	CASSQREDYGYTF
TRBV9	many	TRBJ1-2	.	TGTGCCAGCAGCGTAGGGCAGCATGGCTACACCTTC	CASSVGQHGYTF
TRBV20-1	.	TRBJ2-5	.	TGCAGTGCTAGCCGAGGACTAGGGGGGACCCAGTACTTC	CSASRGLGGTQYF
TRBV6-6	.	TRBJ1-4	.	TGTGCCAGCAGTCAGACCACCGGTAATGAAAAACTGTTTTTT	CASSQTTGNEKLFF
TRBV9	.	TRBJ1-5	.	TGTGCCAGCAGTTTATGGGCCCCTCGAAAGGGGGGGCAGCCCCAGCATTTT	CASSLWAPRKGGQPQHF
TRBV19	.	TRBJ1-1	.	TGTGCCAGCTCACCCAGGGGACCTAAACTGAACACTGAAGCTTTCTTT	CASSPRGPKLNTEAFF
TRBV7-2	many	TRBJ1-3	TRBD1	TGTGCCAGCAGCCAAGGGACAGTCTCTGGAAACACCATATATTTT	CASSQGTVSGNTIYF